This note documents a single T cell receptor beta chain sequence. What it recognizes is unknown. The data were produced by immunoSEQ multiplex PCR, yet TCRdb's version contains in-frame clones alone and is incomplete. Seen here are 25,000 to 30,000 clones, more than 80% observed once, and the top ten hold 20% to 25%. The sample originates from a study of a mutant IDH1 vaccine in newly diagnosed glioma. Overall study context: Vaccination began 4-6 weeks post radiotherapy alone, or with temozolomide cycles. Patients were pretreated with radiotherapy, temozolomide, or both, mostly both.

This CDR3 has 16 residues. The germline V gene encodes CDR1 MGHRA and CDR2 YSYEKL. Trimming removed 0 bases from V and 1 base from J, with 12 bases in between. Time point here: week 5, during vaccination. The study gave 300 ug of mutant IDH1 20-mer peptide per vaccine dose, with topical imiquimod. The sample in question was PBMCs, obtained from a glioma patient whose treatment included an IDH1 peptide vaccine. J is TRBJ1-1 and V is TRBV4-1, with D perhaps TRBD1 (5 bases). The receptor was derived from a man in his late teens or twenties with glioma. In DNA, the CDR3 is TGCGCCAGCAGCCAAGACCTACCGGGACGGAACACTGAAGCTTTCTTT. Residues: CASSQDLPGRNTEAFF.